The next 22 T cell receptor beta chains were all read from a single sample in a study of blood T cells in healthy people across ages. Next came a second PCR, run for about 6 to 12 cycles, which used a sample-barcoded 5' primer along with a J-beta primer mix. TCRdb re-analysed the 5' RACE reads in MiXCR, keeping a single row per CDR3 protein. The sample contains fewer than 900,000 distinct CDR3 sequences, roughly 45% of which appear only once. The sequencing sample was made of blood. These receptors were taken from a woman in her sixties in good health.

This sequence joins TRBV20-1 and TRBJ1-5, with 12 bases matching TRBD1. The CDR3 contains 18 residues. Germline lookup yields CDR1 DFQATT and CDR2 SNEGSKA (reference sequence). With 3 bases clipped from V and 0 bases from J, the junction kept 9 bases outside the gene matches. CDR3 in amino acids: CSASIRDRGRYSNQPQHF. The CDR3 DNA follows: TGCAGTGCTAGTATTCGGGACAGGGGGCGATATAGCAATCAGCCCCAGCATTTT.

The CDR3 DNA reads as TGCGCCAGCAGCCCTCGTGGGCCAGGGGACTACAATGAGCAGTACTTC. It translates to CASSPRGPGDYNEQYF. The chain combines TRBV5-1 with TRBJ2-5; maybe TRBD2 (7 bases). The CDR3 runs 16 residues. Germline CDR1 reads SGHRS; CDR2 reads YFSETQ. Trimming cost V 4 bases and J 11 bases, with 27 bases left between them. Filled out from reference TRBV5-1 and TRBJ2-5, the complete variable domain reads KAGVTQTPRYLIKTRGQQVTLSCSPISGHRSVSWYQQTPGQGLQFLFEYFSETQRNKGNFPGRFSGRQFSNSRSEMNVSTLELGDSALYLCASSPRGPGDYNEQYFGPGTRLLVL.

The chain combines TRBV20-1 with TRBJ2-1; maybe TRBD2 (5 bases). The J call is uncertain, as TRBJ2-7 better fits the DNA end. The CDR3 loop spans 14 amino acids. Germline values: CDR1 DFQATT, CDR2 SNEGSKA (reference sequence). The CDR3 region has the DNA TGCAGTGCTAAGAGGGCAGGATCCTACAATGAGCAGTACTTC. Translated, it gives CSAKRAGSYNEQYF.

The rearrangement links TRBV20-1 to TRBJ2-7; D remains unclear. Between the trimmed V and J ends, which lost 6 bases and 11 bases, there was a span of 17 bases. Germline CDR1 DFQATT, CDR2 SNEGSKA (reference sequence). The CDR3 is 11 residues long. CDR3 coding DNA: TGCAGTGCAGCAATTGACCGAGTAAAGTACTTC. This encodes CSAAIDRVKYF.

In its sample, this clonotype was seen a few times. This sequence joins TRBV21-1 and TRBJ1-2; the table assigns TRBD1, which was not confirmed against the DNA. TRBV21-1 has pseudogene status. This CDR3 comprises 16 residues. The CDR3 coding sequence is TGTGCCAGCAGCAAGCTTGGGTGCTGGGAGGGGTATGGCTACACCTTC. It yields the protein CASSKLGCWEGYGYTF.

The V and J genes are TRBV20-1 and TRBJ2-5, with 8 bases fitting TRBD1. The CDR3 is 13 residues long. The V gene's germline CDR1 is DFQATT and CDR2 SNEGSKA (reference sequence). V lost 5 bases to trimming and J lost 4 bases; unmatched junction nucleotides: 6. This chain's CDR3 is CSAQTGTGETQYF. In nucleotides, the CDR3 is TGCAGTGCTCAAACCGGGACAGGAGAGACCCAGTACTTC.

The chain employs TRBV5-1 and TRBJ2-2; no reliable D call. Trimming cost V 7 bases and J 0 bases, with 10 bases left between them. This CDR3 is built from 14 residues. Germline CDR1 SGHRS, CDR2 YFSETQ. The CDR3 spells CASEFDTNTGELFF. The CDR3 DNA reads TGCGCCAGCGAGTTCGACACGAACACCGGGGAGCTGTTTTTT.

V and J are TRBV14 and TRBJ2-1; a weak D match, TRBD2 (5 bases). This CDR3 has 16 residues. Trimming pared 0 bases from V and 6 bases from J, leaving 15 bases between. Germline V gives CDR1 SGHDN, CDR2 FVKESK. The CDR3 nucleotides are TGTGCCAGCAGCCAAGATCTAACTATGGCGGGCAATGAGCAGTTCTTC. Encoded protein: CASSQDLTMAGNEQFF.

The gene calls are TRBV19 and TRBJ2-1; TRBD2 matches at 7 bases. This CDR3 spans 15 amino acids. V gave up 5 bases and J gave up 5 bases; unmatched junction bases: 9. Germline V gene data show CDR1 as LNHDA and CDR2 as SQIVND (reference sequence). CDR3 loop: CASSEVSGANNEQFF. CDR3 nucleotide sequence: TGTGCCAGTAGTGAAGTGAGCGGGGCTAACAATGAGCAGTTCTTC.

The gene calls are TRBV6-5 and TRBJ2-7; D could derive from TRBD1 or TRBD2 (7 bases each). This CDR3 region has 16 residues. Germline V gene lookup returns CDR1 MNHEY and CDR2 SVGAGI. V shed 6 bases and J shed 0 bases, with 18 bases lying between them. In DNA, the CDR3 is TGTGCCAGCAGCGATCTCAGGGGGGGCTACTCCTACGAGCAGTACTTC. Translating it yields CASSDLRGGYSYEQYF.

CDR3 in amino acids: CASSQERGRYEKLFF. For the CDR3, the DNA is TGCGCCAGCAGCCAAGAAAGGGGCCGTTATGAAAAACTGTTTTTT. V usage is TRBV4-1 and J usage is TRBJ1-4; tentative D call: TRBD1 (5 bases). The V gene's germline CDR1 is MGHRA and CDR2 YSYEKL. V shed 0 bases and J shed 6 bases, with 11 bases lying between them. CDR3 length equals 15 residues.

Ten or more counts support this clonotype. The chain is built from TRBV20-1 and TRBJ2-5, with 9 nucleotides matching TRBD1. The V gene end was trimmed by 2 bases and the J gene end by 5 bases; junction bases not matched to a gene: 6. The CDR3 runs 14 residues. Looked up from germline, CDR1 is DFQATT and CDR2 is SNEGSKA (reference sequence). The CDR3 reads CSARNRGREETQYF. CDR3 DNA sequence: TGCAGTGCTAGAAACAGGGGGCGCGAGGAGACCCAGTACTTC.

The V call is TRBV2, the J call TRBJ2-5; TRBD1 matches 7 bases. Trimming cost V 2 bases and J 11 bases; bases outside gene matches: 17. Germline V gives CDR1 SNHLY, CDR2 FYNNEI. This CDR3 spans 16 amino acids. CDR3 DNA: TGTGCCAGCAGTGAAACAGGGGAAAGTTACAACAATGAGCAGTACTTC. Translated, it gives CASSETGESYNNEQYF. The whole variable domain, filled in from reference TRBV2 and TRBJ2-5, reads EPEVTQTPSHQVTQMGQEVILRCVPISNHLYFYWYRQILGQKVEFLVSFYNNEISEKSEIFDDQFSVERPDGSNFTLKIRSTKLEDSAMYFCASSETGESYNNEQYFGPGTRLLVL.

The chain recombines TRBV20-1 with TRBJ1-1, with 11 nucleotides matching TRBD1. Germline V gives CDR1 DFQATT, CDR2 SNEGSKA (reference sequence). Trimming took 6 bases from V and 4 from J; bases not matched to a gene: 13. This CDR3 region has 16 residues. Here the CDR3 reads CSAHPLGQGASTEAFF. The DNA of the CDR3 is TGCAGTGCCCATCCACTCGGACAGGGGGCAAGCACTGAAGCTTTCTTT.

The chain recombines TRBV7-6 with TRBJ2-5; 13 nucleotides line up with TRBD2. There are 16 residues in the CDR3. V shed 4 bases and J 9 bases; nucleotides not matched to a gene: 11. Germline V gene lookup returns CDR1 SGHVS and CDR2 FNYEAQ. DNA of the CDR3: TGTGCCAGCAGCTCTAGACTAGCGGGGGGCCCTGTTTCCCAGTACTTC. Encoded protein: CASSSRLAGGPVSQYF.

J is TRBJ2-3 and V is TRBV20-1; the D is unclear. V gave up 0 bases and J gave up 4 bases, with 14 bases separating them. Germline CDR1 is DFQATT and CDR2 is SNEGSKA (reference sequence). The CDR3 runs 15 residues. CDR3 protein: CSARDASGPADTQYF. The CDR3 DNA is TGCAGTGCTAGAGATGCTTCGGGCCCCGCAGATACGCAGTATTTT.

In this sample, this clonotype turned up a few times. In nucleotides, the CDR3 is TGCAGTGCTAGACCCCAGGGCACCAGCACAGATACGCAGTATTTT. Translating it yields CSARPQGTSTDTQYF. V is TRBV20-1 and J is TRBJ2-3, with D perhaps TRBD1 (5 bases). Germline lookup yields CDR1 DFQATT and CDR2 SNEGSKA (reference sequence). The CDR3 has 15 amino acids. Trimming pared 2 bases from V and 0 bases from J, leaving 12 bases between.

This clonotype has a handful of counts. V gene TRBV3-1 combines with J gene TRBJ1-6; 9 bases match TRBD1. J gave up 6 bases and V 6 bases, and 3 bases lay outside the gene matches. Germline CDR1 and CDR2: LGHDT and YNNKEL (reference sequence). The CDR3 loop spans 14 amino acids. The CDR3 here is CASRQGAGNSPLHF. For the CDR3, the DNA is TGTGCCAGCAGACAGGGGGCTGGTAATTCACCCCTCCACTTT.

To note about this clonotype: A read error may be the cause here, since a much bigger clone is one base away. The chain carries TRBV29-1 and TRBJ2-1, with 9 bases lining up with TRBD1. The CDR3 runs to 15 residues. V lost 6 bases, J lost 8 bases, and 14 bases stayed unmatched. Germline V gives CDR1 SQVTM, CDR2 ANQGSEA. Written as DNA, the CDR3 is TGCAGCGTGGACCTCCGGGACAGGGTAATCGATGAGCAGTTCTTC. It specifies CSVDLRDRVIDEQFF.

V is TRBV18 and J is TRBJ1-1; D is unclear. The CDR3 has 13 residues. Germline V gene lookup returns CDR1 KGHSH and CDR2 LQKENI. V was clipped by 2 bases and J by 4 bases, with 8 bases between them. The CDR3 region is CASSPSAGTEAFF. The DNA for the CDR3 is TGTGCCAGCTCACCATCGGCGGGCACTGAAGCTTTCTTT.

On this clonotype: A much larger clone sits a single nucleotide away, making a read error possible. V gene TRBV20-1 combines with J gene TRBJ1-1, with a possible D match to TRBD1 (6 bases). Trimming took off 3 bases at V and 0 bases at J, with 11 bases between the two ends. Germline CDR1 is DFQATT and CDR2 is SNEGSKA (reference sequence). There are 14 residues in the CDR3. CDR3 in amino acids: CSASGGTLNTEAFF. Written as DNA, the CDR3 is TGCAGTGCTAGCGGCGGGACATTGAACACTGAAGCTTTCTTT.

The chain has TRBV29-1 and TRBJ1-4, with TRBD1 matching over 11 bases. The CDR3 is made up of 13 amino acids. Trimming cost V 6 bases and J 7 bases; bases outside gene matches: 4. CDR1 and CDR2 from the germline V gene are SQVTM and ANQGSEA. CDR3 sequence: CSVRTGGVEKLFF. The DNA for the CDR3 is TGCAGCGTCCGGACAGGGGGCGTTGAAAAACTGTTTTTT.